This is a list of T cell receptor beta chains from one sample in a study of blood T cell repertoires in COVID-19. TCRdb's table, derived via immunoSEQ multiplex PCR, lists solely in-frame clones and lacks some. This sample has tens of thousands of clones, with approximately 90% found just once. Sample: peripheral blood. The receptors shown here come from a woman of 80 years or more with acute or convalescent COVID-19. Each CDR3 is given with its conserved first and last residue. A D gene is named only where the DNA matches it firmly. Clone size is shown for a subset of rows, as once, few, many or a class of expanded clone.

size	D	V	J	CDR3	DNA
-	-	TRBV13	TRBJ1-1	CASSPQGPYTEAFF	TGTGCCAGCAGCCCCCAGGGCCCGTACACTGAAGCTTTCTTT
-	-	TRBV5-5	TRBJ1-3	CASSLWAAGNTIYF	TGTGCCAGCAGCTTGTGGGCAGCTGGAAACACCATATATTTT
-	TRBD1	TRBV5-1	TRBJ2-1	CASSGREGQGLLGEQFF	TGCGCCAGCAGCGGGAGGGAGGGACAGGGGCTCCTCGGTGAGCAGTTCTTC
few	TRBD1	TRBV29-1	TRBJ1-2	CSVEGQGSYGYTF	TGCAGCGTTGAGGGACAGGGGAGCTATGGCTACACCTTC
once	-	TRBV11-3	TRBJ2-1	CASSSNRGNEQFF	TGTGCCAGCAGCTCGAACCGAGGCAATGAGCAGTTCTTC
few	TRBD1	TRBV5-1	TRBJ2-6	CASSLGQGAKANVLTF	TGCGCCAGCAGCTTGGGACAGGGGGCGAAGGCCAACGTCCTGACTTTC
-	-	TRBV7-8	TRBJ1-1	CASSRRDPGTEAFF	TGTGCCAGCAGCAGGAGGGACCCGGGCACTGAAGCTTTCTTT
-	TRBD1	TRBV6-1	TRBJ1-5	CASSEDRGRLSDF	TGTGCCAGCAGTGAGGACAGGGGCAGGCTCTCCGATTTT
-	-	TRBV5-4	TRBJ1-2	CASSSIRWSYGYTF	TGTGCCAGCAGCTCCATCAGGTGGTCCTATGGCTACACCTTC
-	TRBD1	TRBV7-8	TRBJ1-1	CASSRTGWGTEAFF	TGTGCCAGCAGCAGGACAGGGTGGGGAACTGAAGCTTTCTTT
-	TRBD2	TRBV5-1	TRBJ2-1	CASSRTSGRGNEQFF	TGCGCCAGCAGCAGGACTAGCGGGAGAGGCAATGAGCAGTTCTTC
-	TRBD1	TRBV29-1	TRBJ1-2	CSVDKSGQGSFNYGYTF	TGCAGCGTTGATAAGTCCGGACAGGGCAGTTTCAACTATGGCTACACCTTC
-	-	TRBV4-3	TRBJ1-1	CASRMDSKNTEAFF	TGCGCCAGCAGAATGGACAGCAAAAACACTGAAGCTTTCTTT
-	-	TRBV2	TRBJ2-5	CASSERQLVATQYF	TGTGCCAGCAGTGAACGGCAACTAGTGGCGACCCAGTACTTC
-	TRBD2	TRBV20-1	TRBJ2-2	CSASSGGGADGELFF	TGCAGTGCTAGTAGTGGCGGGGGGGCCGACGGGGAGCTGTTTTTT
-	-	TRBV10-3	TRBJ1-3	CAISVGQGSGNTIYF	TGTGCCATCAGTGTGGGGCAGGGTAGTGGAAACACCATATATTTT
-	TRBD2	TRBV11-3	TRBJ2-3	CASSPMGGEQYF	TGTGCCAGCAGCCCGATGGGGGGGGAGCAGTATTTT
-	-	TRBV18	TRBJ2-1	CASSQDLGEQFF	TGTGCCAGCTCACAGGACTTGGGTGAGCAGTTCTTC
-	-	TRBV30	TRBJ2-5	CAWMKGYQETQYF	TGTGCCTGGATGAAGGGGTACCAAGAGACCCAGTACTTC
-	-	TRBV6-5	TRBJ1-5	CASNTDAIGPQHF	TGTGCCAGCAACACAGATGCAATCGGGCCCCAGCATTTT
-	-	TRBV5-6	TRBJ2-3	CASSRTQTQADTQYF	TGTGCCAGCAGCCGAACACAGACCCAAGCAGATACGCAGTATTTT
-	-	TRBV24-1	TRBJ2-5	CATSEGGGQETQYF	TGTGCCACCAGTGAAGGCGGCGGTCAAGAGACCCAGTACTTC
-	-	TRBV9	TRBJ1-6	CASSVLSGHNSPLHF	TGTGCCAGCAGCGTACTTTCAGGGCATAATTCACCCCTCCACTTT
-	-	TRBV19	TRBJ1-4	CASSFLATNEKLFF	TGTGCCAGTAGTTTCTTAGCAACTAATGAAAAACTGTTTTTT
-	-	TRBV12-1	TRBJ2-2	CASSHEREGDTGELFF	TGTGCCAGCAGCCACGAGCGGGAGGGCGACACCGGGGAGCTGTTTTTT
-	-	TRBV5-8	TRBJ1-5	CASSPGQNNQPQHF	TGTGCCAGCAGCCCGGGACAAAACAATCAGCCCCAGCATTTT
-	TRBD1	TRBV2	TRBJ2-7	CASSRDRNYEQYF	TGTGCCAGCAGTAGGGACAGAAACTACGAGCAGTACTTC
-	TRBD2	TRBV11-2	TRBJ2-3	CASSLGAGVSRDTQYF	TGTGCCAGCAGCTTAGGAGCGGGAGTCAGTAGAGATACGCAGTATTTT
once	TRBD2	TRBV10-2	TRBJ2-1	CASSSASGGPHFF	TGCGCCAGCAGTTCAGCTAGCGGGGGGCCCCATTTCTTC
-	TRBD2	TRBV7-9	TRBJ2-1	CASSLASGGSHEQFF	TGTGCCAGCAGCTTAGCTAGCGGGGGGTCCCATGAGCAGTTCTTC
-	-	TRBV5-6	TRBJ1-2	CASSFGRPDYGYTF	TGTGCCAGCAGCTTTGGGCGACCGGACTATGGCTACACCTTC
-	-	TRBV19	TRBJ2-3	CASSGRVTDTQYF	TGTGCCAGTAGTGGGCGAGTAACAGATACGCAGTATTTT
-	-	TRBV10-2	TRBJ2-7	CASGVSPSYEQYF	TGCGCCAGCGGAGTGAGTCCCAGCTACGAGCAGTACTTC
-	TRBD1	TRBV11-2	TRBJ1-2	CASSARDRGHPNYGYTF	TGTGCCAGCAGCGCACGGGACAGGGGGCACCCAAACTATGGCTACACCTTC
-	-	TRBV2	TRBJ1-5	CASSGGGQPQHF	TGTGCCAGCAGTGGAGGGGGACAGCCCCAGCATTTT
-	TRBD1	TRBV5-6	TRBJ2-7	CASSLARTGGGYEQYF	TGTGCCAGCAGCTTGGCCCGGACAGGGGGCGGCTACGAGCAGTACTTC
-	-	TRBV18	TRBJ2-1	CASSPPSLAPELPFF	TGTGCCAGCTCACCTCCCTCGCTAGCGCCTGAGTTGCCGTTCTTC
-	-	TRBV15	TRBJ2-7	CATSRDGQTYEQYF	TGTGCCACCAGCAGAGATGGGCAGACCTACGAGCAGTACTTC
once	-	TRBV7-3	TRBJ1-2	CASSTGRGDYGYTF	TGTGCCAGCAGTACCGGGAGGGGGGACTATGGCTACACCTTC
once	-	TRBV11-1	TRBJ1-2	CASSPNRGTDGYTF	TGTGCCAGCAGCCCCAATCGGGGGACGGATGGCTACACCTTC
-	TRBD1	TRBV19	TRBJ2-2	CASAGGRPGELFF	TGTGCCAGTGCAGGGGGCAGGCCCGGGGAGCTGTTTTTT
-	TRBD2	TRBV2	TRBJ2-1	CASSGGLAGGKNEQFF	TGTGCCAGCAGTGGGGGACTAGCGGGGGGCAAGAATGAGCAGTTCTTC
-	TRBD2	TRBV7-2	TRBJ2-7	CASSLVAGGLDEQYF	TGTGCCAGCAGCTTAGTCGCGGGGGGGCTGGACGAGCAGTACTTC
few	TRBD2	TRBV29-1	TRBJ2-1	CSVPRLAGTGGEQFF	TGCAGCGTTCCCCGACTAGCGGGAACTGGGGGTGAGCAGTTCTTC
-	-	TRBV12-3/TRBV12-4	TRBJ1-2	CASRYSFSYGYTF	TGTGCCAGCAGATACAGTTTTAGCTATGGCTACACCTTC
-	-	TRBV6-1	TRBJ1-5	CASSEAHTGQPQHF	TGTGCCAGCAGTGAAGCCCACACAGGGCAGCCCCAGCATTTT
few	TRBD2	TRBV27	TRBJ2-1	CASSRLAGRHEQFF	TGTGCCAGCAGTAGATTAGCGGGAAGACATGAGCAGTTCTTC
-	-	TRBV6-5	TRBJ2-2	CASSYSRNTGELFF	TGTGCCAGCAGTTACTCGCGGAACACCGGGGAGCTGTTTTTT
-	TRBD1	TRBV7-2	TRBJ1-1	CASSPRTGLNTEAFF	TGTGCCAGCAGCCCGCGGACAGGGCTGAACACTGAAGCTTTCTTT
few	-	TRBV6-4	TRBJ1-5	CASSDSLGQPQHF	TGTGCCAGCAGTGACTCCCTCGGGCAGCCCCAGCATTTT
-	TRBD1	TRBV5-1	TRBJ2-7	CASSLGAGGNEQYF	TGCGCCAGCAGCTTGGGGGCAGGGGGAAACGAGCAGTACTTC